The TCR beta chain described here comes from a study of blood T cell repertoires in COVID-19. Study overall: Acute-phase and convalescent COVID-19 samples originated in the United States, Italy and Spain. Nucleic acid was either cDNA or gDNA, and it came from T cells, B-cell-depleted T cells, or PBMCs.

Per the germline V gene, CDR1 is MDHEN and CDR2 is SYDVKM. V was clipped by 5 bases and J by 1 base; unmatched bases: 6. This CDR3 is 15 amino acids long. Per the study methods: Estimated nucleated cell counts came from reference gene primer amplification. The assay was immunoSEQ multiplex PCR, and TCRdb's table has in-frame clones only and misses some. V, J and clone size derive from that table, while D and trimming were established from the DNA sequence. Among 200,000 or so clones listed, about 90% were seen once. Source material: peripheral blood. The rearrangement uses TRBV28 and TRBJ2-7, with 9 bases matching TRBD2. The TCR comes from a man in his forties or fifties with active or convalescent COVID-19. This CDR3 is CASSVAAGGSYEQYF. The CDR3 bases are TGTGCCAGCAGTGTAGCGGCGGGAGGGTCCTACGAGCAGTACTTC. The full variable domain, rest sourced from reference TRBV28 and TRBJ2-7, is DVKVTQSSRYLVKRTGEKVFLECVQDMDHENMFWYRQDPGLGLRLIYFSYDVKMKEKGDIPEGYSVSREKKERFSLILESASTNQTSMYLCASSVAAGGSYEQYFGPGTRLTVT.